Listed below are T cell receptor beta chains from one sample, sequenced in a study of blood T cell repertoires in COVID-19. TCRdb keeps only in-frame clones here, not all; method: immunoSEQ multiplex PCR. The data contain about 120,000 clones, over 65% of them singletons. Input material: peripheral blood. The receptors were sampled from a man aged 25 to 45 with acute or convalescent COVID-19. CDR3s include the opening cysteine and the closing phenylalanine or tryptophan. Each record gives: clone size, V gene, D gene, J gene, CDR3 DNA, CDR3 protein. The D gene is left open where the match is weak. Expanded clones are given a class, and other clones once, few, many or no size at all.

clone size: -
V gene: TRBV6-5
D gene: -
J gene: TRBJ1-2
CDR3 DNA: TGTGCCAGCAGTTACTCTTCCCCGACGGGTGGCTACACCTTC
CDR3 protein: CASSYSSPTGGYTF

clone size: -
V gene: TRBV27
D gene: -
J gene: TRBJ1-2
CDR3 DNA: TGTGCCAGCAGACCTGAGACATTCCTAATTCCTAACTATGGCTACACCTTC
CDR3 protein: CASRPETFLIPNYGYTF

clone size: -
V gene: TRBV25-1
D gene: -
J gene: TRBJ1-3
CDR3 DNA: TGTGCCAGCAGTGAAGGCGGCAGCCTCAGCTCTGGAAACACCATATATTTT
CDR3 protein: CASSEGGSLSSGNTIYF

clone size: -
V gene: TRBV18
D gene: TRBD1
J gene: TRBJ1-3
CDR3 DNA: TGTGCCAGCTCACCCGACAGGGGCGGAAACACCATATATTTT
CDR3 protein: CASSPDRGGNTIYF

clone size: many
V gene: TRBV7-9
D gene: TRBD1
J gene: TRBJ1-2
CDR3 DNA: TGTGCCAGCAGCTTAGGCGGAGGGGGCTTAAGCTACACCTTC
CDR3 protein: CASSLGGGGLSYTF

clone size: -
V gene: TRBV6-5
D gene: -
J gene: TRBJ2-7
CDR3 DNA: TGTGCCAGCGAGGGGGACGAAGAGCAGTACTTC
CDR3 protein: CASEGDEEQYF

clone size: -
V gene: TRBV7-9
D gene: -
J gene: TRBJ2-7
CDR3 DNA: TGTGCCAGCAGCTTGTTGCGGGGGCCCTACGAGCAGTACTTC
CDR3 protein: CASSLLRGPYEQYF

clone size: -
V gene: TRBV7-2
D gene: TRBD1
J gene: TRBJ1-4
CDR3 DNA: TGTGCCAGCAGCCCGCAGACAGGGTGGTTCGGAAAACTGTTTTTT
CDR3 protein: CASSPQTGWFGKLFF

clone size: -
V gene: TRBV28
D gene: TRBD2
J gene: TRBJ2-1
CDR3 DNA: TGTGCCAGCAGACGACTAGCAGCTTACAATGAGCAGTTCTTC
CDR3 protein: CASRRLAAYNEQFF

clone size: -
V gene: TRBV3-1/TRBV3-2
D gene: -
J gene: TRBJ1-1
CDR3 DNA: TGTGCCAGCAGCCAAGGGTTTCAGGGCCCTGAAGCTTTCTTT
CDR3 protein: CASSQGFQGPEAFF

clone size: few
V gene: TRBV6-5
D gene: -
J gene: TRBJ2-6
CDR3 DNA: TGTGCCAGCAGTTACGAGGAAACTGGGGCCAACGTCCTGACTTTC
CDR3 protein: CASSYEETGANVLTF

clone size: -
V gene: TRBV11-2
D gene: -
J gene: TRBJ2-3
CDR3 DNA: TGTGCCAGCAGCACCGGACTAGTCGCCCAGGGGGATACGCAGTATTTT
CDR3 protein: CASSTGLVAQGDTQYF

clone size: once
V gene: TRBV29-1
D gene: -
J gene: TRBJ2-5
CDR3 DNA: TGCAGCGCTTTGACTCAGGGCCCAGAGACCCAGTACTTC
CDR3 protein: CSALTQGPETQYF

clone size: -
V gene: TRBV19
D gene: -
J gene: TRBJ1-3
CDR3 DNA: TGTGCCAGTACCAGGGGCCCGGTGGGCACTGGAAACACCATATATTTT
CDR3 protein: CASTRGPVGTGNTIYF

clone size: -
V gene: TRBV24-1
D gene: TRBD1
J gene: TRBJ2-2
CDR3 DNA: TGTGCCACCAGTGGGACAGGGAACACCGGGGAGCTGTTTTTT
CDR3 protein: CATSGTGNTGELFF

clone size: -
V gene: TRBV12-3/TRBV12-4
D gene: -
J gene: TRBJ2-7
CDR3 DNA: TGTGCCAGCAGCCCGACAGTTTCCTACGAGCAGTACTTC
CDR3 protein: CASSPTVSYEQYF

clone size: once
V gene: TRBV6-6
D gene: -
J gene: TRBJ1-5
CDR3 DNA: TGTGCCAGCAGTTCCGGCCTGGCAGGGAGCAATCAGCCCCAGCATTTT
CDR3 protein: CASSSGLAGSNQPQHF

clone size: -
V gene: TRBV29-1
D gene: -
J gene: TRBJ1-1
CDR3 DNA: TGCAGCGTTGTACGGGGGGCAGGGACTGAAGCTTTCTTT
CDR3 protein: CSVVRGAGTEAFF

clone size: -
V gene: TRBV19
D gene: -
J gene: TRBJ1-1
CDR3 DNA: TGTGCCAGTACCGGGGAGAACACTGAAGCTTTCTTT
CDR3 protein: CASTGENTEAFF

clone size: -
V gene: TRBV7-6
D gene: TRBD2
J gene: TRBJ2-2
CDR3 DNA: TGTGCCAGCAGCTTACTAGCGGGAGACACCGGGGAGCTGTTTTTT
CDR3 protein: CASSLLAGDTGELFF

clone size: -
V gene: TRBV6-6
D gene: -
J gene: TRBJ2-7
CDR3 DNA: TGTGCCAGCAGTAGGTCCGGCAGGGCCGACTACGAGCAGTACTTC
CDR3 protein: CASSRSGRADYEQYF

clone size: -
V gene: TRBV6-1
D gene: -
J gene: TRBJ1-5
CDR3 DNA: TGTGCCAGCAGTGACAGGAAGAGCAATCAGCCCCAGCATTTT
CDR3 protein: CASSDRKSNQPQHF

clone size: -
V gene: TRBV6-5
D gene: -
J gene: TRBJ2-5
CDR3 DNA: TGTGCCAGCAGCCTCCCGGGGAGCGAGACCCAGTACTTC
CDR3 protein: CASSLPGSETQYF

clone size: -
V gene: TRBV7-2
D gene: -
J gene: TRBJ1-4
CDR3 DNA: TGTGCCAGCAGCCCTCCTGGGGAGGGTGAAAAACTGTTTTTT
CDR3 protein: CASSPPGEGEKLFF

clone size: -
V gene: TRBV6-6
D gene: TRBD1
J gene: TRBJ2-7
CDR3 DNA: TGTGCCAGCAGTATCAAAGACAGGGTCCACGAGCAGTACTTC
CDR3 protein: CASSIKDRVHEQYF

clone size: -
V gene: TRBV19
D gene: -
J gene: TRBJ1-2
CDR3 DNA: TGTGCCAGTAGCTCAATGTACGGGGGGCAGGAGGGCTACACCTTC
CDR3 protein: CASSSMYGGQEGYTF

clone size: -
V gene: TRBV10-3
D gene: -
J gene: TRBJ1-1
CDR3 DNA: TGTGCCATCAGTGAGTCTGGGGGCGCCACTGAAGCTTTCTTT
CDR3 protein: CAISESGGATEAFF

clone size: -
V gene: TRBV4-2
D gene: -
J gene: TRBJ2-3
CDR3 DNA: TGTGCCAGCAGCCAAGGTCGAGGGAGCGGCACAGATACGCAGTATTTT
CDR3 protein: CASSQGRGSGTDTQYF

clone size: once
V gene: TRBV6-6
D gene: -
J gene: TRBJ2-5
CDR3 DNA: TGTGCCAGCAGGGACAAAGATAGGTGGGCCCAGTACTTC
CDR3 protein: CASRDKDRWAQYF

clone size: -
V gene: TRBV6-1
D gene: TRBD1
J gene: TRBJ1-2
CDR3 DNA: TGTGCCAGCAGTGAAGCGACGGGACAGCTTAACTATGGCTACACCTTC
CDR3 protein: CASSEATGQLNYGYTF

clone size: once
V gene: TRBV5-6
D gene: -
J gene: TRBJ1-6
CDR3 DNA: TGTGCCAGCAGCTTCAACAGGGCTAATTCACCCCTCCACTTT
CDR3 protein: CASSFNRANSPLHF

clone size: once
V gene: TRBV5-1
D gene: -
J gene: TRBJ1-4
CDR3 DNA: TGCGCCAGCAGCACCGAACGGTACCTTAATGAAAAACTGTTTTTT
CDR3 protein: CASSTERYLNEKLFF

clone size: -
V gene: TRBV11-3
D gene: TRBD2
J gene: TRBJ2-1
CDR3 DNA: TGTGCCGGGGAGGGGCTAGCGGGAGGGATGGAGTTCTTC
CDR3 protein: CAGEGLAGGMEFF

clone size: -
V gene: TRBV6-1
D gene: TRBD2
J gene: TRBJ2-3
CDR3 DNA: TGTGCCAGCAGTGAAGTGCTAGCGGGGCAAACAGATACGCAGTATTTT
CDR3 protein: CASSEVLAGQTDTQYF

clone size: -
V gene: TRBV2
D gene: TRBD1
J gene: TRBJ1-5
CDR3 DNA: TGTGCCAGCCGATGGGACAGGGTTGAGAGCAATCAGCCCCAGCATTTT
CDR3 protein: CASRWDRVESNQPQHF

clone size: -
V gene: TRBV29-1
D gene: -
J gene: TRBJ2-6
CDR3 DNA: TGCAGCGCATTAGGGGGATACTCTGGGGCCAACGTCCTGACTTTC
CDR3 protein: CSALGGYSGANVLTF

clone size: -
V gene: TRBV4-1
D gene: TRBD2
J gene: TRBJ2-2
CDR3 DNA: TGCGCCAGCAGCCAGACTTTTGGGACTAGCGGGGGCACGAACACCGGGGAGCTGTTTTTT
CDR3 protein: CASSQTFGTSGGTNTGELFF

clone size: -
V gene: TRBV7-2
D gene: -
J gene: TRBJ2-2
CDR3 DNA: TGTGCCAGCAGGAGTTACACCGGGGAGCTGTTTTTT
CDR3 protein: CASRSYTGELFF

clone size: once
V gene: TRBV3-1/TRBV3-2
D gene: TRBD2
J gene: TRBJ2-2
CDR3 DNA: TGTGCCAGCAGCCCCGGGAGGCTCGGGGAGCTGTTTTTT
CDR3 protein: CASSPGRLGELFF

clone size: -
V gene: TRBV2
D gene: TRBD1
J gene: TRBJ2-1
CDR3 DNA: TGTGCCAGCAGTGCGGGTAGGGACAGGGGCCCCTACAATGAGCAGTTCTTC
CDR3 protein: CASSAGRDRGPYNEQFF

clone size: -
V gene: TRBV11-1
D gene: -
J gene: TRBJ1-5
CDR3 DNA: TGTGCCAGCAGCTTCCGTGACCCCTATGCGGAACAGCCCCAGCATTTT
CDR3 protein: CASSFRDPYAEQPQHF

clone size: -
V gene: TRBV24-1
D gene: -
J gene: TRBJ2-3
CDR3 DNA: TGTGCCACCAGTGACCATGGTTCCGGGGTAACAGATACGCAGTATTTT
CDR3 protein: CATSDHGSGVTDTQYF

clone size: -
V gene: TRBV6-5
D gene: -
J gene: TRBJ2-7
CDR3 DNA: TGTGCCAGCACCCACGGGACATACAGCTCCTACGAGCAGTACTTC
CDR3 protein: CASTHGTYSSYEQYF

clone size: -
V gene: TRBV5-6
D gene: TRBD1
J gene: TRBJ1-5
CDR3 DNA: TGTGCCAGCAGCTTAAGTCGACAGGGTCCGTATAGCAATCAGCCCCAGCATTTT
CDR3 protein: CASSLSRQGPYSNQPQHF